One and the same sample provided the 10 T cell receptor beta chains below, sequenced in a study of regulatory T cells in long-lasting Graves disease (dated by TCRdb to about 2021). What the time point label conveys for this sample: persistent/refractory GD, antithyroid drugs over 5 years with positive TRAb. For both TCR sequencing and RNA sequencing, RNA was extracted from PBMCs in TRIzol. Libraries were constructed by multiplex PCR. Sequenced on an Illumina HiSeq 4000. To build TCR beta libraries, CDR3 regions were amplified by Arm-PCR using iRepertoire HTBI primers. Clones were called with MiXCR by TCRdb after fastp trimmed the public reads at Q25, and only in-frame beta chains were retained. Every CDR3 protein is listed once, alongside the most common genes and DNA of its rows. In all, the sample holds a few hundred thousand distinct CDR3 sequences, and approximately 23% of those were seen once. Jointly, the top ten make up approximately 28% of the sample.

Source: peripheral blood mononuclear cells (PBMCs), taken when the disease was refractory, from a patient treated with antithyroid drugs. The receptors here all came from a woman between 40 and 50 years old with Graves disease. Donor details come from another sample of the same person, matched by shared clones.

The chain links TRBV27 to TRBJ2-5; TRBD2 matches at 7 bases. V dropped 1 base and J dropped 5; count of bases not matched to a gene: 7. CDR1 is MNHEY and CDR2 is SMNVEV in the germline V gene (reference sequence). CDR3 size: 15 residues. The CDR3 nucleotides are TGTGCCAGCAGTTTATTGTCGGGAGCGGGGGAGACCCAGTACTTC. This codes for CASSLLSGAGETQYF.

This sequence joins TRBV18 and TRBJ2-7; 10 bases are shared with TRBD2. J gave up 5 bases and V 0 bases, and 7 bases lay outside the gene matches. The V gene's germline CDR1 is KGHSH and CDR2 LQKENI. The CDR3 is 16 residues long. The CDR3 loop reads CASSPPTGTSVHEQYF. The CDR3 DNA reads TGTGCCAGCTCACCACCGACCGGGACTAGCGTTCACGAGCAGTACTTC.

This clonotype came up once. J is TRBJ2-3 and V is TRBV6-2 or TRBV6-3; tentative D call: TRBD2 (5 bases). Per the germline V gene, CDR1 is MNHEY and CDR2 is SVGEGT. V lost 0 bases to trimming and J lost 5 bases, with 15 bases between them. The CDR3 covers 16 residues. DNA of the CDR3: TGTGCCAGCAGTTACTCACTCCCTAGCCCCCTAGATACGCAGTATTTT. Translated, it gives CASSYSLPSPLDTQYF.

This clonotype has a count of ten or more. The chain joins TRBV28 to TRBJ2-7, with 11 nucleotides matching TRBD1. The junction had 7 bases not matched to a gene; V was cut back by 7 bases and J by 5 bases. The length of the CDR3 is 14 residues. CDR1 and CDR2 (germline): MDHEN, SYDVKM. CDR3 DNA sequence: TGTGCCAGCAAAAAGGGACAGGGGGGGCACGAGCAGTACTTC. It specifies CASKKGQGGHEQYF.

This clonotype was seen many times. The chain has TRBV29-1 and TRBJ1-2; the D gene is possibly TRBD1 (5 bases). V was pared by 3 bases and J by 4 bases, with 12 bases between. CDR3 size: 13 residues. CDR1 and CDR2 from the germline V gene are SQVTM and ANQGSEA. The CDR3 DNA is TGCAGCGTTGAGATAGGGGAAACCTATGGCTACACCTTC. Its translation: CSVEIGETYGYTF.

Regarding this clonotype: A much larger clone lies a single base off, so this may be a read error. V and J are TRBV6-1 and TRBJ2-7; 8 bases agree with TRBD1. Germline CDR1 reads MNHNS; CDR2 reads SASEGT. The trim removed 5 bases at V and 3 bases at J, leaving 6 bases unmatched. The CDR3 spans 14 residues. Written as DNA, the CDR3 is TGTGCCAGCAGTCGGACAGGGCTAAACTACGAGCAGTACTTC. Amino acid sequence: CASSRTGLNYEQYF.

The rearrangement links TRBV7-9 to TRBJ2-7; D could derive from TRBD1 or TRBD2 (5 bases each). V was clipped by 0 bases and J by 1 base, with 13 bases between them. From germline, CDR1 is SEHNR and CDR2 FQNEAQ (reference sequence). The CDR3 runs to 16 residues. The CDR3 loop reads CASSLARGTGSYEQYF. The CDR3 DNA reads as TGTGCCAGCAGCTTAGCGCGAGGGACGGGATCCTACGAGCAGTACTTC.

The chain employs TRBV9 and TRBJ1-3; the D is unclear. The V end lost 0 bases, the J end lost 2 bases, and 6 bases lay between the germline ends. Germline V CDR1 and CDR2: SGDLS, YYNGEE. This CDR3 spans 14 amino acids. CDR3 coding DNA: TGTGCCAGCAGCGTAGGCAATACTGGAAACACCATATATTTT. This sequence encodes CASSVGNTGNTIYF.

The gene calls are TRBV19 and TRBJ1-2, with 7 bases aligning to TRBD1. The V gene end was trimmed by 7 bases and the J gene end by 4 bases; junction bases not matched to a gene: 21. The CDR3 contains 18 residues. Germline CDR1 is LNHDA and CDR2 is SQIVND (reference sequence). CDR3 nucleotide sequence: TGTGCCAGTAACGAGGCTGGGACAACGACAGGGTGGGCCTATGGCTACACCTTC. Translation gives CASNEAGTTTGWAYGYTF.

This clonotype came up many times. The V call is TRBV12-3 or TRBV12-4, the J call TRBJ2-5; D remains unclear. This CDR3 contains 15 residues. V lost 5 bases and J lost 1, with 14 bases in between. The CDR3 spells CASSPRADPQETQYF. In DNA, the CDR3 is TGTGCCAGCAGTCCCCGGGCGGACCCCCAAGAGACCCAGTACTTC.